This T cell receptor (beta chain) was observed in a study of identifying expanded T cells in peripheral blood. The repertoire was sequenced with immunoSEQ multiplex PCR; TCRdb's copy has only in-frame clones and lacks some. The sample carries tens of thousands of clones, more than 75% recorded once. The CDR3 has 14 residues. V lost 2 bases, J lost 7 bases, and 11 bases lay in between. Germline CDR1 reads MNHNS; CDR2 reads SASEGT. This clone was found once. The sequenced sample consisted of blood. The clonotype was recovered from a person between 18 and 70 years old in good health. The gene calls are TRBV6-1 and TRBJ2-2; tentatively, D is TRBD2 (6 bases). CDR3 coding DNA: TGTGCCAGCAGTGAAAACTGGGGAGGCGGGGAGCTGTTTTTT. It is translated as CASSENWGGGELFF.